This passage covers 6 T cell receptor beta chains from one sample sequenced in a study of T cells in Graves' hyperthyroidism and ophthalmopathy. Researchers took RNA transcripts and amplified the TCR beta CDR3 regions from them. HTBI primers were used for first-round RT-PCR of the TCR CDR3. Using its own MiXCR run on the multiplex PCR reads, TCRdb lists one record per CDR3 protein. Of 340,000 or so distinct CDR3 sequences in the sample, 18% were seen once. The sequenced sample consisted of blood. The receptors were sampled from a woman aged 45-65 years with Graves' hyperthyroidism.

This clonotype was detected only a few times. The V and J genes are TRBV13 and TRBJ2-5, with D possibly matching TRBD1 (7 bases). V was trimmed by 0 bases and J by 5 bases, leaving 13 bases between them. The CDR3 totals 15 residues. Germline V gene sequence: CDR1 PRHDT, CDR2 FYEKMQ (reference sequence). CDR3 coding DNA: TGTGCCAGCAGCTTAGGTCGACAGGGAGGCGAGACCCAGTACTTC. Amino acid sequence: CASSLGRQGGETQYF.

The V call is TRBV10-3, the J call TRBJ1-2, with D maybe TRBD1 (5 bases). The CDR3 has 15 amino acids. Trimming shortened V by 0 bases and J by 4 bases, and 12 bases separated the two germline ends. From germline, CDR1 is ENHRY and CDR2 SYGVKD. The CDR3 region has the DNA TGTGCCATCAGTGAGTCAGGGCAGGGTGGCTATGGCTACACCTTC. Amino acids: CAISESGQGGYGYTF.

This clonotype was seen only a few times. V usage is TRBV7-2 and J usage is TRBJ2-5; 8 bases agree with TRBD1. Germline V lookup: CDR1 SGHTA, CDR2 FQGNSA. Trimming at V came to 1 base and at J to 6 bases, leaving 10 bases not matched to a gene. There are 16 residues in the CDR3. The CDR3 reads CASSLVGWTGKQTQYF. The CDR3 nucleotides read TGTGCCAGCAGCTTAGTCGGATGGACAGGGAAGCAGACCCAGTACTTC.

The genes are TRBV5-1 and TRBJ2-3; 7 bases fit TRBD1. CDR3 length: 18 residues. V dropped 0 bases and J dropped 0; count of bases not matched to a gene: 10. CDR1 and CDR2 from the germline V gene are SGHRS and YFSETQ. CDR3 DNA: TGCGCCAGCAGCTTGGCCCGGGACAGCTATTCTAGCACAGATACGCAGTATTTT. Encoded protein: CASSLARDSYSSTDTQYF.

CDR3 in DNA: TGCGCCAGCAGCCACGGGACGGAAAACAATGAGCAGTTCTTC. Amino acids: CASSHGTENNEQFF. The chain employs TRBV4-1 and TRBJ2-1; tentatively, D is TRBD1 or TRBD2 (5 bases each). The CDR3 covers 14 residues. Trimming took 3 bases from V and 5 from J, leaving 11 bases between them. Germline loops: CDR1 MGHRA, CDR2 YSYEKL.

This clonotype was counted at least ten times. This rearrangement joins TRBV5-1 to TRBJ2-1, with 13 bases that match TRBD2. The CDR3 runs to 15 residues. V trimming: 5 bases; J trimming: 7 bases; junction bases outside the gene matches: 6. Germline V gene sequence: CDR1 SGHRS, CDR2 YFSETQ. CDR3 nucleotides: TGCGCCAGCAGGCGGTGGACTAGCGGGGGAAATGAGCAGTTCTTC. Encoded protein: CASRRWTSGGNEQFF.